The present T cell receptor (beta chain) was sequenced within a study of cytomegalovirus exposure and HLA in healthy donors. Study conclusions and caveats: The study flagged roughly 160 TCR beta chains as cytomegalovirus-associated. As a later analysis showed, several of the most significant clusters appeared to be linked to common viral pathogens. The dataset shows that most TCR sequences were rare, while some public TCRs occurred in many donors.

Per germline, CDR1 MNHEY and CDR2 SVGAGI. This CDR3 contains 14 residues. The ends lost 5 bases at V and 7 bases at J; junction bases unmatched: 8. PCR was performed using 60 Vbeta and 13 Jbeta primers. Using immunoSEQ multiplex PCR, the repertoire was profiled, and TCRdb retains in-frame clones only, with some absent. Seen here are about 120,000 clones, about 70% observed once, and the top ten hold around 10%. In regard to this clone: The target antigen is unknown.

This sequence originates from a woman between 35 and 50 years old in good health and CMV-seropositive. The sample comprised PBMCs. J is TRBJ2-1 and V is TRBV6-5; 7 bases are a match to TRBD1. CDR3: CASSQGGELNEQFF. DNA for the CDR3: TGTGCCAGCAGTCAAGGGGGCGAACTTAATGAGCAGTTCTTC.